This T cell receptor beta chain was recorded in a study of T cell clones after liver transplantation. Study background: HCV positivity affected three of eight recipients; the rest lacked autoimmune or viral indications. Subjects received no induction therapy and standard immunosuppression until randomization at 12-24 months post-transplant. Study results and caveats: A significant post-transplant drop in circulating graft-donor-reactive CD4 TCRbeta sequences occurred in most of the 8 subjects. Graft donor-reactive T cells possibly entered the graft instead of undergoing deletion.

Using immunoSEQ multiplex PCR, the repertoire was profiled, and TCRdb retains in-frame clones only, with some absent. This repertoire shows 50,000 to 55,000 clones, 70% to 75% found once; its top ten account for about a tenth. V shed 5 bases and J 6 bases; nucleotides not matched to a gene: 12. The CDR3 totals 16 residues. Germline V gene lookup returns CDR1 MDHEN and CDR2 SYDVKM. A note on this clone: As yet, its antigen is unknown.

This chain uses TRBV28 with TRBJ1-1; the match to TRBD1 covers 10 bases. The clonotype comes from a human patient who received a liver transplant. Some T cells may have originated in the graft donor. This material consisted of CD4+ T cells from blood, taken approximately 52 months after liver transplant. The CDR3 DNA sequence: TGTGCCAGCAGTACCCGGGACAGGGGATTTCGGGCTGAAGCTTTCTTT. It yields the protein CASSTRDRGFRAEAFF.